This T cell receptor (beta chain) was observed in a study of Ad26.COV2.S vaccination and SARS-CoV-2 variants. Looking at the study overall: Once, or twice with 56 days between doses, Ad26.COV2.S was given intramuscularly.

This table comes from immunoSEQ multiplex PCR, and its TCRdb copy is limited to in-frame clones, with some not included. The sample has some 410,000 clones, about 90% seen once; the top ten hold around 1.7%. Treatment in this sample: 15 to 20 received Ad26.COV2.S at low or high dose, single or two shots; about 5 received placebo; per-sample allocation not given. Sampling happened 63 days after the first vaccine or placebo injection. Built on an Ad26 vector, the vaccine expressed Wuhan-strain SARS-CoV-2 spike. The germline V gene encodes CDR1 LGHNT and CDR2 FRNRAP. Trimming took off 0 bases at V and 0 bases at J, with 12 bases between the two ends. This CDR3 is 18 amino acids long.

The input for sequencing was peripheral blood, taken in a trial of Ad26.COV2.S vaccine versus placebo. The TCR was taken from a person aged 18-60 years who received the Ad26.COV2.S COVID-19 vaccine or a placebo. The chain links TRBV12-5 to TRBJ1-6; D unresolved. CDR3 loop: CASGLVKIGSSYNSPLHF. In DNA, the CDR3 is TGTGCTAGTGGTTTGGTTAAGATCGGGAGCTCCTATAATTCACCCCTCCACTTT.